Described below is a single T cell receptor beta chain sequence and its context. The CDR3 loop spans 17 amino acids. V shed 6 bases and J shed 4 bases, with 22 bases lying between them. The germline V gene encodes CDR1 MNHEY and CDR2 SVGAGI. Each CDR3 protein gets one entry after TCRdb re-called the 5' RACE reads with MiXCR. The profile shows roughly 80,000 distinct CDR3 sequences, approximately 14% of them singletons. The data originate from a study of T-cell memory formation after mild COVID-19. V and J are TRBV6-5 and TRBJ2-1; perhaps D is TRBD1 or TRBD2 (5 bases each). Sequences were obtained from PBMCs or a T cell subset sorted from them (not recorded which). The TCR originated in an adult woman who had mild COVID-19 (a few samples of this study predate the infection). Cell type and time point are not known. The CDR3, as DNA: TGTGCCAGCAGCAACACACGGGAAAGGGGCGCTTACAATGAGCAGTTCTTC. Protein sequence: CASSNTRERGAYNEQFF.